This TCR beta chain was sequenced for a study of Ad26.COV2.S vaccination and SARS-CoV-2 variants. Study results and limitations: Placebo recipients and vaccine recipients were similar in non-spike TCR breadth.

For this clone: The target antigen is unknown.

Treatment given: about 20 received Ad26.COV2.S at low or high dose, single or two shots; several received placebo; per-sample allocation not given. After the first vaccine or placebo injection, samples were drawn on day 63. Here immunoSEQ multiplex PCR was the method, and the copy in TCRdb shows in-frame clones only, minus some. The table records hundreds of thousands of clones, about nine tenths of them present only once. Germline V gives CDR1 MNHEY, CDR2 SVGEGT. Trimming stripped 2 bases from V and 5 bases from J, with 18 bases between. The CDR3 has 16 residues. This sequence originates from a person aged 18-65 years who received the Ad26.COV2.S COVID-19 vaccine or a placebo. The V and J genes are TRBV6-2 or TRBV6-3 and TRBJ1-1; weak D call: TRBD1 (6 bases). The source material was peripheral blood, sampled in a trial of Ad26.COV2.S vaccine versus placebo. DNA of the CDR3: TGTGCCAGCAGTTACCCAAGTGGGGGGCTGGGGACTGAAGCTTTCTTT. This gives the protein CASSYPSGGLGTEAFF.